Here is one TCR beta chain with its context. The CDR3 consists of 16 residues. V lost 1 base and J lost 4; bases outside the gene matches: 6. Germline loops: CDR1 SGHRS, CDR2 YFSETQ. This sample is part of a study of blood T cell repertoires in COVID-19. Study details: Acute and convalescent COVID-19 specimens originated in the United States, Italy and Spain. The cDNA or gDNA used as material had been derived from T cells, B-cell-depleted T cells, or PBMCs.

Per the study methods: The assay estimated nucleated cells by amplifying reference gene primers. Using immunoSEQ multiplex PCR, the repertoire was profiled, and TCRdb retains in-frame clones only, with some absent. V and J calls and clone size are given by that table; D and trimming were obtained from the DNA. In the table there are around 62,000 clones, around 89% of which are singletons. The source is a man aged 55 to 70 with acute or convalescent COVID-19. This chain uses TRBV5-1 with TRBJ2-1; TRBD2 aligns across 9 bases. The specimen was peripheral blood. The CDR3 sequence is CASSLIAGETYNEQFF. The CDR3 bases are TGCGCCAGCAGCTTGATAGCGGGAGAAACATACAATGAGCAGTTCTTC.